This T cell receptor (beta chain) was retrieved from a study of PD-1 blockade in classical Hodgkin lymphoma. The overall study: Patients were given intravenous nivolumab, 3 mg/kg, every 2 weeks. Study observations and caveats: Baseline TCR diversity was reportedly lower in newly diagnosed patients than healthy donors. Newly diagnosed patients had diversity similar to the baseline diversity of complete responders.

Germline loops: CDR1 WNHNN, CDR2 SYGVQD (reference sequence). Between the trimmed V and J ends, which lost 11 bases and 2 bases, there was a span of 13 bases. CDR3 length equals 14 residues. For this clone: The antigen is not known.

Time point in this sample: cycle 4 day 1 (C4D1), after 6 weeks of nivolumab. Patients all relapsed after autologous stem cell transplantation, and there was variation in brentuximab vedotin exposure. Complete response, partial response or progressive disease was each patient's best response. The data were produced by immunoSEQ multiplex PCR, yet TCRdb's version contains in-frame clones alone and is incomplete. Of tens of thousands of clones in the sample, about 85% are singletons; the top ten hold roughly 8.8%. V and J are TRBV10-1 and TRBJ1-6, with a weak D call TRBD1 (6 bases). The TCR comes from a human donor with classical Hodgkin lymphoma. The source material was peripheral blood mononuclear cells (PBMCs), sampled before the fourth cycle of nivolumab. The CDR3 region has the DNA TGCGCCGGAAACAGGGCGGCCTATAATTCACCCCTCCACTTT. Translating gives CAGNRAAYNSPLHF.